This T cell receptor (beta chain) was identified during a study of synovial regulatory T cells in juvenile arthritis. Study-wide background: Treatments: a few naive, several methotrexate, one methotrexate plus infliximab, one unknown.

Germline lookup yields CDR1 SGHAT and CDR2 FQNNGV. This CDR3 is 13 amino acids long. Only the protein sequence is given. Frequency places this clone as medium-sized. Antigen specificity is unknown. Study conclusions and caveats: Synovial Teff and blood CPL repertoires partially overlapped with iaTreg TCR repertoires, which were largely patient-private. CDR3 overlap with synovial Tregs was higher for iaTregs than other blood Tregs.

Each patient with active arthritis gave synovial fluid along with matched peripheral blood. Patients were aged median about 12 years with disease lasting median roughly seven years. Data came from immunoSEQ multiplex PCR; TCRdb stores just in-frame clones and leaves some out. The table lists approximately 3,000 clones. The receptor comes from a donor aged 2-35 years with juvenile idiopathic arthritis. The genes are TRBV11-2 and TRBJ1-2. Sequenced input: Treg cells from the synovium. CDR3: CASSRDSRYGYTF. Full variable domain (rest looked up from reference TRBV11-2 and TRBJ1-2): EAGVAQSPRYKIIEKRQSVAFWCNPISGHATLYWYQQILGQGPKLLIQFQNNGVVDDSQLPKDRFSAERLKGVDSTLKIQPAKLEDSAVYLCASSRDSRYGYTFGSGTRLTVV.